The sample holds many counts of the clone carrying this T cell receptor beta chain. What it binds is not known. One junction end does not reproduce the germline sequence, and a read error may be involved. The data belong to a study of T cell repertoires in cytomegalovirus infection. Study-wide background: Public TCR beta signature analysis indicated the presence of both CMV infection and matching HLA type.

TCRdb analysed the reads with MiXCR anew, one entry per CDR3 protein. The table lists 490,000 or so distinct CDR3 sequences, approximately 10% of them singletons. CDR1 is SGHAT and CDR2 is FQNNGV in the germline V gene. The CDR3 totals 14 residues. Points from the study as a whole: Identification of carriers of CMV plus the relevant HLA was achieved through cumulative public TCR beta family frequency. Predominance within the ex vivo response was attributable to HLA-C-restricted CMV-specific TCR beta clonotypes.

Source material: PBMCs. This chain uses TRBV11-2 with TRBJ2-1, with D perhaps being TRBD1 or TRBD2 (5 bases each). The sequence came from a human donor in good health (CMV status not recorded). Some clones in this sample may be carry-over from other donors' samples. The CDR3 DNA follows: TGTGGCAGCGCCGGGGCACACTTCTACAATGAGCAGTTCTTC. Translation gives CGSAGAHFYNEQFF.